The 12 T cell receptor beta chains presented below share a single source sample, sequenced in a study of T-cell memory formation after mild COVID-19. TCRdb re-derived calls from the 5' RACE reads in MiXCR, one entry per CDR3 protein. The sample lists over 500,000 distinct CDR3 sequences, 15% to 20% occurring once. Material for sequencing was PBMCs or a T cell subset sorted from them (not recorded which). The receptors here all came from an adult woman who had mild COVID-19 (a few samples of this study predate the infection). Cell type and time point are not known.

The sample holds a few counts of this clonotype. The chain carries TRBV20-1 and TRBJ1-1, with D hard to call. With 0 bases removed from V and 1 base from J, the gap between germline ends came to 12 bases. CDR1 is DFQATT and CDR2 is SNEGSKA in the germline V gene (reference sequence). The CDR3 extends over 15 amino acids. CDR3 loop: CSARDVHPQNTEAFF. Here the CDR3 DNA reads TGCAGTGCTAGAGATGTACACCCTCAGAACACTGAAGCTTTCTTT.

This clonotype was picked up a small number of times. This chain links TRBV20-1 with TRBJ1-4; TRBD1 matches at 11 bases. CDR1 and CDR2 from the germline V gene are DFQATT and SNEGSKA (reference sequence). This CDR3 is built from 15 residues. J lost 8 bases, V lost 0 bases, and 5 bases had no gene match. DNA of the CDR3: TGCAGTGCTAGAGATGGGGGACAGGGGGACGAAAAACTGTTTTTT. Protein sequence: CSARDGGQGDEKLFF.

This rearrangement joins TRBV29-1 to TRBJ2-3, with TRBD2 matching over 7 bases. V trimming: 5 bases; J trimming: 0 bases; junction bases outside the gene matches: 5. The CDR3 totals 14 residues. Germline V gene sequence: CDR1 SQVTM, CDR2 ANQGSEA. The DNA for the CDR3 is TGCAGCGTTAGCGGGGCGGCTAGCACAGATACGCAGTATTTT. Protein sequence: CSVSGAASTDTQYF.

V is TRBV9 and J is TRBJ2-1; 7 nucleotides match TRBD2. The CDR3 length is 14 residues. Per the germline V gene, CDR1 is SGDLS and CDR2 is YYNGEE. Trimming removed 0 bases from V and 10 bases from J; junction bases left unmatched: 7. CDR3 nucleotides: TGTGCCAGCAGCGTAGCCGCGGGAGTGGGAGAGCAGTTCTTC. Its translation is CASSVAAGVGEQFF. Drawing the rest from reference TRBV9 and TRBJ2-1, the complete variable domain is DSGVTQTPKHLITATGQRVTLRCSPRSGDLSVYWYQQSLDQGLQFLIQYYNGEERAKGNILERFSAQQFPDLHSELNLSSLELGDSALYFCASSVAAGVGEQFFGPGTRLTVL.

This clonotype was seen a handful of times. The chain links TRBV12-3 or TRBV12-4 to TRBJ1-2; D ambiguous. The V end was cut by 3 bases, the J end by 7 bases, with 15 bases between. The CDR3 is 14 amino acids. CDR3 sequence: CASSFPGRVGGYTF. CDR3 sequence (DNA): TGTGCCAGCAGTTTCCCGGGTCGGGTAGGTGGCTACACCTTC.

This clonotype was seen only a few times. The chain couples TRBV7-9 to TRBJ2-3, with D perhaps matching TRBD1 or TRBD2 (5 bases each). CDR1 and CDR2 from the germline V gene are SEHNR and FQNEAQ (reference sequence). V lost 5 bases and J lost 0, with 27 bases in between. The CDR3 sequence is 20 residues long. The CDR3 DNA is TGTGCCAGCAGCCCTGAAGAGGGGTTACTCTTCCTCTTTAGCACAGATACGCAGTATTTT. This encodes CASSPEEGLLFLFSTDTQYF.

This clonotype was picked up a small number of times. The rearrangement links TRBV7-9 to TRBJ2-1; D is ambiguous. CDR3 length: 15 residues. Per the germline V gene, CDR1 is SEHNR and CDR2 is FQNEAQ (reference sequence). Trimming stripped 6 bases from V and 0 bases from J, with 12 bases between. CDR3 in DNA: TGTGCCAGCAGTCCCAAGGATAGCTCCTACAATGAGCAGTTCTTC. Translation gives CASSPKDSSYNEQFF. Full variable domain (missing parts from reference TRBV7-9 and TRBJ2-1): DTGVSQNPRHKITKRGQNVTFRCDPISEHNRLYWYRQTLGQGPEFLTYFQNEAQLEKSRLLSDRFSAERPKGSFSTLEIQRTEQGDSAMYLCASSPKDSSYNEQFFGPGTRLTVL.

This clonotype was recorded a few times. The chain carries TRBV10-3 and TRBJ1-5, with a possible D match to TRBD1 (6 bases). Germline V gives CDR1 ENHRY, CDR2 SYGVKD. The CDR3 loop spans 15 amino acids. V was cut by 6 bases and J by 4 bases, with 16 bases left in between. DNA for the CDR3: TGTGCCATCAGCGCACACGGGACACCTAATCAGCCCCAGCATTTT. It yields the protein CAISAHGTPNQPQHF.

This clonotype was counted many times. The chain has TRBV10-3 and TRBJ2-3; D gene unclear. The CDR3 is 12 residues long. V lost 8 bases and J lost 1, with 7 bases in between. In germline, CDR1 is ENHRY, CDR2 SYGVKD. CDR3 sequence: CAISARTDTQYF. In DNA form, the CDR3 reads TGTGCCATCTCAGCACGCACAGATACGCAGTATTTT.

This clonotype was detected only a few times. The chain carries TRBV7-9 and TRBJ1-4; D is ambiguous. This CDR3 region has 15 residues. V was cut by 0 bases and J by 5 bases, with 10 bases left in between. Germline values: CDR1 SEHNR, CDR2 FQNEAQ (reference sequence). CDR3 nucleotides: TGTGCCAGCAGCTTAGCAGGACGGTTCAATGAAAAACTGTTTTTT. Its protein product is CASSLAGRFNEKLFF.

This clonotype was counted only a few times. The chain links TRBV29-1 to TRBJ1-1; D might be TRBD1 (5 bases). This CDR3 comprises 14 residues. The germline V gene encodes CDR1 SQVTM and CDR2 ANQGSEA. The V gene lost 0 bases and the J gene lost 3 bases, with 11 bases spanning the gap. The CDR3 is CSVEDPRDYTEAFF. The CDR3 DNA sequence: TGCAGCGTTGAAGATCCCAGGGATTACACTGAAGCTTTCTTT.

This clonotype has at least ten counts. V is TRBV29-1 and J is TRBJ1-1, with TRBD1 identical over 7 bases. V trimming: 7 bases; J trimming: 0 bases; junction bases outside the gene matches: 5. The CDR3 spans 13 residues. CDR1 is SQVTM and CDR2 is ANQGSEA in the germline V gene. This CDR3 is CSASTGMNTEAFF. The CDR3 DNA sequence: TGCAGCGCGTCGACAGGGATGAACACTGAAGCTTTCTTT.